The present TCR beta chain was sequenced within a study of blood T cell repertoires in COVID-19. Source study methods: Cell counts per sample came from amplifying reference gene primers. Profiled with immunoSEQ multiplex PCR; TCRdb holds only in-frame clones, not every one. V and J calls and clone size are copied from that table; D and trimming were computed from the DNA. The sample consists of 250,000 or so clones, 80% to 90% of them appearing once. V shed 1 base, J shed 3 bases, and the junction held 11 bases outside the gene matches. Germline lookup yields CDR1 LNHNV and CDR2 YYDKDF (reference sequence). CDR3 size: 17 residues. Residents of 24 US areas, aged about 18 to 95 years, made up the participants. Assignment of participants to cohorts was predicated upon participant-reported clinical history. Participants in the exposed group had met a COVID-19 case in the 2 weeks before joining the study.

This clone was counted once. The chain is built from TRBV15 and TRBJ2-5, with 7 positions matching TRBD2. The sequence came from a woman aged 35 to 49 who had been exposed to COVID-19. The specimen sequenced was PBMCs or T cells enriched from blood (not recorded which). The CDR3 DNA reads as TGTGCCACCAGCAGAGGGGAAGGCCGGCTAGCGGAAGAGACCCAGTACTTC. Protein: CATSRGEGRLAEETQYF.